There are many counts of the clone carrying this T cell receptor beta chain. Its matching antigen is unknown. These data originate in a study of identical twins. TCRdb reanalysed the 5' RACE reads using MiXCR and keeps one entry per CDR3 protein. The repertoire holds 690,000 or so distinct CDR3 sequences, around 5.7% seen once, with roughly 1.6% in the top ten. Study-wide results and caveats: A lower insertion count was a feature of abundant cord blood beta clonotypes, with no such feature in memory repertoires. Modelling approaches yielded underestimates of out-of-frame TCR alpha sharing between monozygotic twins.

This CDR3 is built from 16 residues. V gave up 9 bases and J gave up 0 bases; unmatched junction bases: 12. The chain uses TRBV12-3 or TRBV12-4 and TRBJ2-7; 9 nucleotides align to TRBD1. The sequencing input was naive T cells sorted from blood. The receptor was isolated from a man between 18 and 29 years old in good health. The CDR3 reads CASTYTGTGSSYEQYF. The CDR3 nucleotides read TGTGCCAGTACATACACCGGGACAGGGAGCTCCTACGAGCAGTACTTC.